This TCR beta chain was identified during a study of T cell responses to AZD1222 COVID-19 vaccine. The CDR3 is made up of 15 amino acids. Germline assignment: CDR1 SGHTA and CDR2 FQGTGA. The ends lost 0 bases at V and 7 bases at J; junction bases unmatched: 7. Assay used: immunoSEQ multiplex PCR; TCRdb lists only in-frame clones, some missing. The sample lists about 94,000 clones; around 89% were seen once. J is TRBJ2-7 and V is TRBV7-3; 9 nucleotides agree with TRBD2. Sequenced material: peripheral blood, taken 28 days after the second AZD1222 dose. The receptor was derived from an adult who received the AZD1222 COVID-19 vaccine. The CDR3 coding sequence is TGTGCCAGCAGCTTAACTAGCGGGAGATTATCAGAGCAGTACTTC. Its protein is CASSLTSGRLSEQYF.